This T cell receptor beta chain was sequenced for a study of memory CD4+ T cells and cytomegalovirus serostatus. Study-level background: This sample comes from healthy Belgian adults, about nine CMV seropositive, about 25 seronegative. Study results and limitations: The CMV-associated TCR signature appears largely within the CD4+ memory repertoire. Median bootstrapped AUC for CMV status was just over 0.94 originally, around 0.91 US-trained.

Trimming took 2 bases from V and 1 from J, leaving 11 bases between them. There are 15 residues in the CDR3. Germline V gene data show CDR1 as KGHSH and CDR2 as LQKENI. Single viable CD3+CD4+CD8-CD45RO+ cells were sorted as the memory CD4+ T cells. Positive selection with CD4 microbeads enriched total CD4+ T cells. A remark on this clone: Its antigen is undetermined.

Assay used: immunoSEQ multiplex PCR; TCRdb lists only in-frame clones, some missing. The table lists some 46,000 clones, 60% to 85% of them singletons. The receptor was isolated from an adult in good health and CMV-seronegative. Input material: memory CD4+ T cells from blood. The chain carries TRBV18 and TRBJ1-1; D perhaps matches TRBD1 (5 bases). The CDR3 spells CASSPGAGANTEAFF. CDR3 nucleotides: TGTGCCAGCTCACCAGGTGCCGGGGCGAACACTGAAGCTTTCTTT.